The rows below give T cell receptor beta chains drawn from one sample of a study of CXCR3-negative and CXCR3-positive naive CD8 T cells. TCRdb reprocessed the 5' RACE reads and keeps a single row for each CDR3 protein, giving no DNA. Recorded for this sample: some 130,000 distinct CDR3 sequences. The sample was naive CXCR3- CD8+ T cells from blood. The receptors originated from a human donor in good health. Some clones in this sample may be carry-over from other donors' samples. Both conserved end residues are part of each CDR3.

j_call: TRBJ2-7
cdr3_length: 13
v_call: TRBV7-8
cdr3_aa: CASKTGGRGEQYF

j_call: TRBJ1-1
cdr3_length: 11
v_call: TRBV29-1
cdr3_aa: CSVATNTEAFF

j_call: TRBJ2-2
cdr3_length: 14
v_call: TRBV19
cdr3_aa: CASSWDMGTGELFF

j_call: TRBJ1-1
cdr3_length: 15
v_call: TRBV5-1
cdr3_aa: CASSVWDGLNTEAFF

j_call: TRBJ2-3
cdr3_length: 16
v_call: TRBV5-1
cdr3_aa: CASSPRTGLGGDTQYF

j_call: TRBJ2-1
cdr3_length: 11
v_call: TRBV20-1
cdr3_aa: CSAQGINEQFF

j_call: TRBJ1-1
cdr3_length: 12
v_call: TRBV29-1
cdr3_aa: CSVEENGLEAFF

j_call: TRBJ2-7
cdr3_length: 14
v_call: TRBV7-6
cdr3_aa: CASSAAGTSYEQYF

j_call: TRBJ2-1
cdr3_length: 14
v_call: TRBV12-3/TRBV12-4
cdr3_aa: CASSSTPGYNEQFF

j_call: TRBJ1-5
cdr3_length: 12
v_call: TRBV19
cdr3_aa: CASSPQGQPQHF

j_call: TRBJ2-1
cdr3_length: 15
v_call: TRBV7-6
cdr3_aa: CASSLALGEGVEQFF

j_call: TRBJ2-1
cdr3_length: 19
v_call: TRBV19
cdr3_aa: CASSIDQGTSGISYNEQFF

j_call: TRBJ2-7
cdr3_length: 14
v_call: TRBV12-3/TRBV12-4
cdr3_aa: CASSSGTKIYEQYF

j_call: TRBJ2-7
cdr3_length: 13
v_call: TRBV12-3/TRBV12-4
cdr3_aa: CASSLGWAYEQYF

j_call: TRBJ2-7
cdr3_length: 14
v_call: TRBV28
cdr3_aa: CASSLSVSSYEQYF

j_call: TRBJ1-1
cdr3_length: 13
v_call: TRBV5-1
cdr3_aa: CASSLWPNTEAFF

j_call: TRBJ2-7
cdr3_length: 15
v_call: TRBV6-6
cdr3_aa: CASSYQGPTSYEQYF

j_call: TRBJ2-4
cdr3_length: 14
v_call: TRBV6-2/TRBV6-3
cdr3_aa: CASSYSTSSDIQYF

j_call: TRBJ2-5
cdr3_length: 13
v_call: TRBV5-1
cdr3_aa: CASSSLSQETQYF

j_call: TRBJ2-3
cdr3_length: 15
v_call: TRBV6-2/TRBV6-3
cdr3_aa: CASIPGREGTDTQYF

j_call: TRBJ1-3
cdr3_length: 16
v_call: TRBV5-1
cdr3_aa: CASSLETGDSGNTIYF

j_call: TRBJ1-1
cdr3_length: 14
v_call: TRBV5-1
cdr3_aa: CASSGTDMNTEAFF

j_call: TRBJ2-5
cdr3_length: 18
v_call: TRBV9
cdr3_aa: CASSASDLTSGSQETQYF

j_call: TRBJ2-7
cdr3_length: 14
v_call: TRBV28
cdr3_aa: CASSLYREPYEQYF

j_call: TRBJ2-5
cdr3_length: 14
v_call: TRBV18
cdr3_aa: CASSTRLAEETQYF

j_call: TRBJ2-3
cdr3_length: 18
v_call: TRBV2
cdr3_aa: CASSEGPGGGRSTDTQYF

j_call: TRBJ1-1
cdr3_length: 12
v_call: TRBV29-1
cdr3_aa: CSVEAQGTEAFF

j_call: TRBJ2-5
cdr3_length: 16
v_call: TRBV11-2
cdr3_aa: CASRLAGGQLGETEYF

j_call: TRBJ2-2
cdr3_length: 16
v_call: TRBV14
cdr3_aa: CASSQEERFFAGELFF

j_call: TRBJ2-7
cdr3_length: 13
v_call: TRBV6-5
cdr3_aa: CASSYGEWDEQYF

j_call: TRBJ2-7
cdr3_length: 15
v_call: TRBV27
cdr3_aa: CASSFGLAGGYEQYF

j_call: TRBJ2-7
cdr3_length: 16
v_call: TRBV5-1
cdr3_aa: CASSLGASGSSYEQYF

j_call: TRBJ1-1
cdr3_length: 12
v_call: TRBV4-2
cdr3_aa: CASSHDGPEAFF

j_call: TRBJ1-3
cdr3_length: 18
v_call: TRBV11-3
cdr3_aa: CASSLARTGTLSGNTIYF

j_call: TRBJ2-2
cdr3_length: 18
v_call: TRBV4-1
cdr3_aa: CASSQGPAGFSNTGELFF

j_call: TRBJ2-1
cdr3_length: 16
v_call: TRBV2
cdr3_aa: CASSEIAGGPVDEQFF

j_call: TRBJ1-4
cdr3_length: 16
v_call: TRBV12-3/TRBV12-4
cdr3_aa: CASSLDLGQLNEKLFF

j_call: TRBJ1-3
cdr3_length: 14
v_call: TRBV9
cdr3_aa: CASSPQGAGNTIYF

j_call: TRBJ2-7
cdr3_length: 14
v_call: TRBV5-6
cdr3_aa: CASSDGDFSYEQYF

j_call: TRBJ2-5
cdr3_length: 12
v_call: TRBV29-1
cdr3_aa: CSVPDPPGTQYF

j_call: TRBJ2-2
cdr3_length: 17
v_call: TRBV12-3/TRBV12-4
cdr3_aa: CASRRSGGASNTGELFF

j_call: TRBJ2-7
cdr3_length: 14
v_call: TRBV10-3
cdr3_aa: CAISPTSGGYEQYF

j_call: TRBJ1-2
cdr3_length: 13
v_call: TRBV29-1
cdr3_aa: CSVEPQGGYGYTF

j_call: TRBJ2-5
cdr3_length: 13
v_call: TRBV10-3
cdr3_aa: CAIAGEDQETQYF

j_call: TRBJ1-1
cdr3_length: 14
v_call: TRBV5-1
cdr3_aa: CASSRTARATEAFF

j_call: TRBJ2-7
cdr3_length: 15
v_call: TRBV5-5
cdr3_aa: CASSLTSGSPYEQYF

j_call: TRBJ1-1
cdr3_length: 14
v_call: TRBV19
cdr3_aa: CASSRGQSDTEAFF

j_call: TRBJ1-5
cdr3_length: 13
v_call: TRBV27
cdr3_aa: CASSFEVNQPQHF

j_call: TRBJ2-2
cdr3_length: 17
v_call: TRBV6-4
cdr3_aa: CASSDWQGADNTGELFF

j_call: TRBJ1-4
cdr3_length: 15
v_call: TRBV12-3/TRBV12-4
cdr3_aa: CASSRQTGSNEKLFF

j_call: TRBJ2-6
cdr3_length: 17
v_call: TRBV7-6
cdr3_aa: CASSLEGRVIGANVLTF

j_call: TRBJ2-4
cdr3_length: 11
v_call: TRBV20-1
cdr3_aa: CSVETRNIQYF